This TCR beta chain was sequenced in a study of blood T cell repertoires in COVID-19. Only in-frame clones appear in the TCRdb table, and some are missing; sequencing was by immunoSEQ multiplex PCR. The table shows approximately 210,000 clones, with about 83% occurring only once. The CDR3 extends over 12 amino acids. V gave up 7 bases and J gave up 0 bases, with 7 bases separating them. Germline CDR1 SNHLY, CDR2 FYNNEI. The receptor comes from a woman aged 50 to 60 with acute or convalescent COVID-19. The chain combines TRBV2 with TRBJ2-7; TRBD2 is a possible D gene (5 bases). What was sequenced was peripheral blood. The CDR3 region has the DNA TGTGCCAGCACGGAGGACTCCTACGAGCAGTACTTC. Translating it yields CASTEDSYEQYF.